At least ten counts were recorded for the clone carrying this T cell receptor beta chain. The data belong to a study of regulatory T cells in long-lasting Graves disease. About the research overall: Antithyroid drug exposure in newly diagnosed Graves' patients had lasted under 3 months.

Time point in this sample: newly diagnosed GD, antithyroid drugs for less than 3 months. The TCR library was prepared using RNA isolated from PBMCs. Investigators prepared the TCR beta libraries by applying iRepertoire HTBI primers and Arm-PCR of CDR3 regions. Via MiXCR, TCRdb re-called the multiplex PCR reads, giving one row per CDR3 protein. The sample has more than 450,000 distinct CDR3 sequences; about 17% are singletons. These data also featured in a second study, about T cells in Graves' hyperthyroidism and ophthalmopathy. That report adds: Lactation, pregnancy, other autoimmune disease or uncontrolled infection led to exclusion of patients. Ophthalmopathy and stable hyperthyroidism were separated by a 13 V-J model.

Sequencing was performed on peripheral blood mononuclear cells (PBMCs), taken at new diagnosis, from a patient treated with antithyroid drugs. This sequence was found in a man aged 35 to 55 with Graves disease.

The CDR3 region has the DNA TGTGCCAGCAGCTTATTGCCTGGACTAGCGGGAGAGACGCGGACCGCAGATACGCAGTATTTT. Translating gives CASSLLPGLAGETRTADTQYF. The gene calls are TRBV7-9 and TRBJ2-3; 13 positions agree with TRBD2. CDR1 and CDR2 (germline): SEHNR, FQNEAQ (reference sequence). CDR3 length equals 21 residues. V lost 2 bases, J lost 4 bases, and 18 bases stayed unmatched.